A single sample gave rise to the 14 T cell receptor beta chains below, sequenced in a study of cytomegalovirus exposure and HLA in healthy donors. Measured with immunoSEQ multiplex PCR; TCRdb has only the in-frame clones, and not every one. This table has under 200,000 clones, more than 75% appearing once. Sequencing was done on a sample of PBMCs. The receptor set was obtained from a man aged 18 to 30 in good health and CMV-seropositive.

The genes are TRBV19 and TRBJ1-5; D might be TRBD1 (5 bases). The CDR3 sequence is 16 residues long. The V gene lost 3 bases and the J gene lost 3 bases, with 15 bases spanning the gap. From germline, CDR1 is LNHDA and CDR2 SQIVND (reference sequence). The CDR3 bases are TGTGCCAGTAGTATCTTAAGATTGACAGCCAATCAGCCCCAGCATTTT. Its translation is CASSILRLTANQPQHF.

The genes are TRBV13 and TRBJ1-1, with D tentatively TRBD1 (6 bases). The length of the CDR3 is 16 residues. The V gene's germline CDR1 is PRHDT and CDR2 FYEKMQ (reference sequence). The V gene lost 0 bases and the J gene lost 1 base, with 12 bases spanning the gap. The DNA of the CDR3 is TGTGCCAGCAGCTTAGGTGTTTCCAGGGGGAACACTGAAGCTTTCTTT. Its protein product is CASSLGVSRGNTEAFF.

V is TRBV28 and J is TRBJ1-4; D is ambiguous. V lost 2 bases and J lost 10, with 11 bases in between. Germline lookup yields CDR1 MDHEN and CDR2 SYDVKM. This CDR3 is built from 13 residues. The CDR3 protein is CASSLEGGGKLFF. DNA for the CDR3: TGTGCCAGCAGTTTAGAGGGCGGCGGAAAACTGTTTTTT.

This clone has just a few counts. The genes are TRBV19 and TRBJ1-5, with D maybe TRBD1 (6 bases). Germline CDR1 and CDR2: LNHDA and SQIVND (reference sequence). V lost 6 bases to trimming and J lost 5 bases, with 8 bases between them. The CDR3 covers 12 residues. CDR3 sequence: CASRAGDQPQHF. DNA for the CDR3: TGTGCCAGTAGAGCAGGGGATCAGCCCCAGCATTTT.

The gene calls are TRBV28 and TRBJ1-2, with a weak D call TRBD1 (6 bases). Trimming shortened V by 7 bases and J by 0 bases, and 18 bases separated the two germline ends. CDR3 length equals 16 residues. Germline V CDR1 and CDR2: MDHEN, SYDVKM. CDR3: CASTPTGTLANYGYTF. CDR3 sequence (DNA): TGTGCCAGCACCCCCACGGGGACACTAGCTAACTATGGCTACACCTTC.

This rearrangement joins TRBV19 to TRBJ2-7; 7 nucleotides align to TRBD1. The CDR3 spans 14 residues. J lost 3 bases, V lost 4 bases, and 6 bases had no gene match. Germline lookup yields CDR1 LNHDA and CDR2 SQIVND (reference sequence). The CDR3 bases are TGTGCCAGTAGTACCTACAGGGGTAGCTACGAGCAGTACTTC. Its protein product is CASSTYRGSYEQYF.

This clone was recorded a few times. CDR3 nucleotides: TGCGCCAGCAGATGGGACACGTATGGCTACACCTTC. The encoded protein is CASRWDTYGYTF. This chain uses TRBV5-1 with TRBJ1-2; TRBD1 might be the D (6 bases). Between the trimmed V and J ends, which lost 5 bases and 5 bases, there was a span of 10 bases. The CDR3 has 12 amino acids. Per germline, CDR1 SGHRS and CDR2 YFSETQ.

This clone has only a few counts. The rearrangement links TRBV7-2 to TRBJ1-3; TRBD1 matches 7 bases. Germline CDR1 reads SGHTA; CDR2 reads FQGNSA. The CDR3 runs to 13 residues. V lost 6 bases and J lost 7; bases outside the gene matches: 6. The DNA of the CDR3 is TGTGCCAGCAGGTTGACAGGGAGGAACACCATATATTTT. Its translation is CASRLTGRNTIYF.

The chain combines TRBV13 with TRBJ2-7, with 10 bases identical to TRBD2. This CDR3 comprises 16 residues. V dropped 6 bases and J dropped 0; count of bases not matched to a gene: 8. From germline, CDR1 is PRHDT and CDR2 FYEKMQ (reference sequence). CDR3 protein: CASSLLPSGSSYEQYF. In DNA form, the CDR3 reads TGTGCCAGCAGTTTACTTCCTAGCGGGAGCTCCTACGAGCAGTACTTC.

The CDR3 protein is CASRKTPQRYNEQFF. The CDR3 coding sequence is TGTGCCAGCAGAAAAACCCCCCAGCGATACAATGAGCAGTTCTTC. V and J are TRBV28 and TRBJ2-1; no firm D call. The V end lost 6 bases, the J end lost 4 bases, and 16 bases lay between the germline ends. Per the germline V gene, CDR1 is MDHEN and CDR2 is SYDVKM. The CDR3 length is 15 residues.

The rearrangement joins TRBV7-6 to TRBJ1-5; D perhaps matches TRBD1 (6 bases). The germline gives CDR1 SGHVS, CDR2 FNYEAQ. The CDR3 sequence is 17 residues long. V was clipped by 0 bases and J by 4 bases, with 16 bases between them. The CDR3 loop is CASSLAAGGAGNQPQHF. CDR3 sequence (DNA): TGTGCCAGCAGCTTAGCTGCGGGGGGGGCCGGGAATCAGCCCCAGCATTTT.

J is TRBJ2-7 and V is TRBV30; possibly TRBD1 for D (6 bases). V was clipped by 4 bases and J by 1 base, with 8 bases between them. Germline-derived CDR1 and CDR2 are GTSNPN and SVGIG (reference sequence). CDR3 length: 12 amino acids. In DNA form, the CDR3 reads TGTGCCTGGAAACAGGGTTCCTACGAGCAGTACTTC. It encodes CAWKQGSYEQYF.

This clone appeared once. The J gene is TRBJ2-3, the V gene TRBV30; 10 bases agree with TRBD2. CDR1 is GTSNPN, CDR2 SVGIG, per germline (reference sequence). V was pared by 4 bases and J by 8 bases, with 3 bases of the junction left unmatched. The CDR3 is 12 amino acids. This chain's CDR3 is CAWTSGSPTQYF. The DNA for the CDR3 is TGTGCCTGGACTAGCGGGAGCCCTACGCAGTATTTT.

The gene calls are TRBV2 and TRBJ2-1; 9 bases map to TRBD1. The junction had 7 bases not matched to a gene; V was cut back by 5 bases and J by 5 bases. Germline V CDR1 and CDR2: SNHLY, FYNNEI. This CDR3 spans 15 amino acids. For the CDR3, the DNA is TGTGCCAGCAGTCGGGGACAGGGAGAAAACAATGAGCAGTTCTTC. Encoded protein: CASSRGQGENNEQFF.